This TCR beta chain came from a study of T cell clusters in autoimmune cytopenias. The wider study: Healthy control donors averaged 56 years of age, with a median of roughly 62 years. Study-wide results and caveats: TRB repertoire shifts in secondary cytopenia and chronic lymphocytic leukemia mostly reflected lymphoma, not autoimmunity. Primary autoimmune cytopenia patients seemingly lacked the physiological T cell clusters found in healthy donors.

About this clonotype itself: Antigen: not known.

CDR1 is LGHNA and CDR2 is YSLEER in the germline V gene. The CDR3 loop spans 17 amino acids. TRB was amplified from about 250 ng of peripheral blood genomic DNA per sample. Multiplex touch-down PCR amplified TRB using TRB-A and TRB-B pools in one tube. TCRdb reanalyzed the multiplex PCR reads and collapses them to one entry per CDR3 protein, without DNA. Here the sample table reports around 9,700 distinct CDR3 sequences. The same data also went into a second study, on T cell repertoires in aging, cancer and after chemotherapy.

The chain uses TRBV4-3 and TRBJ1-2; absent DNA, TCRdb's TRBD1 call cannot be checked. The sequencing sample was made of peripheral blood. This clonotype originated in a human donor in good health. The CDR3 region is CASSQEIFPGPNYGYTF.